These T cell receptor beta chains were read from a single sample in a study of cytomegalovirus exposure and HLA in healthy donors. Profiled with immunoSEQ multiplex PCR; TCRdb holds only in-frame clones, not every one. The data contain more than 130,000 clones, around 72% of them seen just once; the ten biggest clones take up approximately 15%. Sequenced: PBMCs. The receptors were gathered from a human donor in good health. The CDR3 runs from the conserved cysteine through the conserved F or W. Fields, in order: J gene, CDR3 length, D gene, clone size, V gene, CDR3 protein, CDR3 DNA. The D gene is left open where the match is weak. Clone size is not always given. Where it is, it says once, few, many or a class for expanded clones.

TRBJ2-1 15 TRBD2 NA TRBV5-6 CASSFGLAGSNEQFF TGTGCCAGCAGCTTCGGACTAGCGGGAAGTAATGAGCAGTTCTTC
TRBJ2-3 14 NA NA TRBV7-6 CASSLARGTDTQYF TGTGCCAGCAGCTTAGCTAGGGGAACAGATACGCAGTATTTT
TRBJ2-1 15 NA NA TRBV13 CASSFTGISYNEQFF TGTGCCAGCAGCTTCACGGGGATCTCCTACAATGAGCAGTTCTTC
TRBJ2-1 12 NA NA TRBV28 CASSLQVNEQFF TGTGCCAGCAGTCTACAGGTGAATGAGCAGTTCTTC
TRBJ2-1 14 TRBD2 NA TRBV30 CAWSVTSGYNEQFF TGTGCCTGGAGTGTGACTAGCGGATACAATGAGCAGTTCTTC
TRBJ2-1 11 TRBD1 NA TRBV27 CASSRQGAQFF TGTGCCAGCAGTCGACAGGGGGCCCAGTTCTTC
TRBJ1-1 17 NA once TRBV21-1 CASSTTGGVSGNTEAFF TGTGCCAGCAGCACCACAGGGGGGGTAAGTGGGAACACTGAAGCTTTCTTT
TRBJ2-7 12 NA NA TRBV9 CASKDWAKGQYF TGTGCCAGCAAGGATTGGGCAAAAGGGCAGTACTTC
TRBJ1-5 15 TRBD1 NA TRBV10-3 CAISDNRGDLGPQHF TGTGCCATCAGTGATAACAGGGGCGACCTGGGACCCCAGCATTTT
TRBJ1-4 12 NA NA TRBV7-9 CASSLAGGKLFF TGTGCCAGCAGCTTAGCCGGAGGGAAACTGTTTTTT
TRBJ2-7 12 NA NA TRBV7-6 CASSLGQAEQYF TGTGCCAGCAGCTTAGGACAGGCCGAGCAGTACTTC